Listed below are T cell receptor beta chains from one sample, sequenced in a study of T cells in Graves' hyperthyroidism and ophthalmopathy. TCRdb called the multiplex PCR reads again in MiXCR, with one record for every CDR3 protein. This sample has hundreds of thousands of distinct CDR3 sequences, with roughly 15% found just once. Sequences were obtained from blood. All receptors come from a woman aged 40 to 50 with Graves' ophthalmopathy. Each CDR3 is given without its conserved first and last residue.

>TRBJ2-6|TRBV10-2
ASTPQGGSGANVLT
>TRBJ2-7|TRBV25-1
ASSAGLNSYEQY
>TRBJ2-7|TRBV5-1
ASSLQLAGGGEQY
>TRBJ2-3|TRBV2
AGASSGGADTQY
>TRBJ2-7|TRBV20-1
SARAPGTPTAYEQY
>TRBJ2-2|TRBV4-2
ASSQAVVSIGELF
>TRBJ1-1|TRBV7-9
ASSPKQAVNTEAL
>TRBJ2-5|TRBV24-1
ATSDPRRGLQETQY
>TRBJ2-7|TRBV20-1
SAETGPTYEQY
>TRBJ2-1|TRBV27
ASSIRLDPYNEQF
>TRBJ2-1|TRBV27
ASRPRSYNEQF
>TRBJ2-7|TRBV2
ASSERRDSTSEQY